This T cell receptor beta chain stems from a study of blood T cell repertoires in COVID-19. Study context: Sites in the United States, Italy and Spain provided acute and convalescent COVID-19 samples.

Authors' processing steps: By means of reference gene primer amplification, nucleated cell counts were estimated. TCRdb's table, derived via immunoSEQ multiplex PCR, lists solely in-frame clones and lacks some. Clone size and the V and J calls come from that table; the DNA yielded D and trimming. The sample gives around 300,000 clones, 80% to 90% of which show up once; approximately 9.9% is in the top ten. Per the germline V gene, CDR1 is SEHNR and CDR2 is FQNEAQ (reference sequence). V was clipped by 5 bases and J by 4 bases, with 8 bases between them. CDR3 length: 12 amino acids. The rearrangement joins TRBV7-9 to TRBJ1-2, with D maybe TRBD1 (6 bases). This sequence was found in a woman in her sixties or seventies with acute or convalescent COVID-19. What was sequenced was peripheral blood. CDR3 sequence: CASSADSYGYTF. CDR3 nucleotides: TGTGCCAGCAGCGCGGACAGCTATGGCTACACCTTC.